Following are 26 T cell receptor beta chains from one sample sequenced in a study of blood T cells in healthy people across ages. Combining a sample-barcoded 5' primer with a J-beta primer mix, a second PCR ran for roughly 6 to 11 cycles. In TCRdb, the 5' RACE reads were re-called with MiXCR into one record per CDR3 protein. The sample records approximately 800,000 distinct CDR3 sequences, about half being singletons. Sample: blood. The source is an older man in good health.

This clonotype was observed many times. The rearrangement links TRBV29-1 to TRBJ2-1; 8 nucleotides match TRBD1. This CDR3 comprises 16 residues. Germline CDR1 is SQVTM and CDR2 is ANQGSEA. V was pared by 4 bases and J by 4 bases, with 12 bases of the junction left unmatched. CDR3 coding DNA: TGCAGCGTTGTAGCTTCGGGGCAGGGGGCTTACAATGAGCAGTTCTTC. It translates to CSVVASGQGAYNEQFF.

This clonotype was counted only a few times. The J gene is TRBJ2-1, the V gene TRBV29-1, with 10 bases aligning to TRBD1. The J call may not be correct, given that the DNA end is closer to TRBJ2-7. Germline V gene data show CDR1 as SQVTM and CDR2 as ANQGSEA. The CDR3 totals 13 residues. The CDR3 here is CSVRQGAYNEQYF. The CDR3 nucleotides read TGCAGCGTTCGACAGGGGGCATACAATGAGCAGTACTTC.

This sequence joins TRBV29-1 and TRBJ2-1; D unclear. This CDR3 is built from 14 residues. The germline gives CDR1 SQVTM, CDR2 ANQGSEA. V lost 7 bases to trimming and J lost 2 bases, with 15 bases between them. In nucleotides, the CDR3 is TGCAGCGCCCCCAGAGTATCACCCTACAATGAGCAGTTCTTC. Amino acid sequence: CSAPRVSPYNEQFF.

The chain links TRBV21-1 to TRBJ2-5; the tabulated D call, TRBD1, remains unverified against the DNA. The J call may be wrong; the DNA end is better matched by TRBJ2-7. TRBV21-1 is recorded as a pseudogene. The CDR3 sequence is 16 residues long. Here the CDR3 reads CASSKERGQATYEQYF. CDR3 DNA sequence: TGTGCCAGCAGCAAAGAGCGGGGACAGGCGACCTACGAGCAGTACTTC.

About this clonotype itself: One end of the junction varies from germline; a read error may be responsible. The genes are TRBV7-9 and TRBJ2-4; D is ambiguous. The J call may be incorrect, as the DNA end agrees better with TRBJ2-7. This CDR3 contains 15 residues. Germline V CDR1 and CDR2: SEHNR, FQNEAQ (reference sequence). In nucleotides, the CDR3 is TGTGCCGGCAGCTTAATTGGGGATCCGGGCAACGAGCAGTACTTC. It translates to CAGSLIGDPGNEQYF.

This clonotype showed up just a few times. DNA of the CDR3: TGTGCCACCTCTGGGACCTTGAAAGATACGCAGTATTTT. This translates into CATSGTLKDTQYF. The rearrangement links TRBV6-1 to TRBJ2-3, with D perhaps being TRBD1 or TRBD2 (5 bases each). This CDR3 has 13 residues. The V gene lost 10 bases and the J gene lost 5 bases, with 16 bases spanning the gap. The germline CDR1 and CDR2 sequences are MNHNS and SASEGT.

A word on this clonotype: The junction departs from the called germline gene at one end, perhaps through a read error. The V gene is TRBV14, the J gene TRBJ2-1; 8 positions match TRBD2. From germline, CDR1 is SGHDN and CDR2 FVKESK. CDR3 length equals 14 residues. CDR3 coding DNA: TGTGCCAACAGCCCGCGGATAGCGGGAATTGAGCAGTTCTTC. As protein: CANSPRIAGIEQFF.

The V gene is TRBV21-1, the J gene TRBJ1-6; TRBD1 reflects the table's D call only, with no check against the DNA. TRBV21-1 is annotated as a pseudogene. This CDR3 spans 15 amino acids. The CDR3 DNA sequence: TGTGCCAGCAGCCCCGGGGGGCTTTGTAATTCACCCCTCCACTTT. Its protein product is CASSPGGLCNSPLHF.

Only a few counts were recorded for this clonotype. The chain couples TRBV9 to TRBJ2-1, with 7 bases fitting TRBD2. The CDR3 has 13 residues. Germline trimming cut 3 bases from V and 6 bases from J; bases unmatched to any gene: 3. Germline V CDR1 and CDR2: SGDLS, YYNGEE. The CDR3 nucleotides are TGTGCCAGCAGCGGACTAGCCGCCAATGAGCAGTTCTTC. This encodes CASSGLAANEQFF.

The J gene is TRBJ2-3, the V gene TRBV6-5, with D perhaps TRBD2 (7 bases). The V end was cut by 6 bases, the J end by 1 base, with 17 bases between. Germline CDR1 MNHEY, CDR2 SVGAGI. The CDR3 totals 16 residues. The CDR3 sequence is CASSLQGGAGTDTQYF. The CDR3 DNA reads as TGTGCCAGCAGCCTACAAGGGGGGGCAGGCACAGATACGCAGTATTTT.

This clonotype was picked up a small number of times. The chain carries TRBV6-2 or TRBV6-3 and TRBJ2-6, with a tentative D call TRBD1 (5 bases). Germline CDR1 and CDR2: MNHEY and SVGEGT. CDR3 length: 15 residues. Trimming removed 7 bases at V and 2 bases at J, with 12 bases between. The CDR3 is CASTTSGTGANVLTF. In DNA form, the CDR3 reads TGTGCCAGCACCACCTCAGGGACTGGGGCCAACGTCCTGACTTTC.

This clonotype occurred a few times. CDR3 DNA sequence: TGTGCCAGCAGCTTAGAGAATAAGGGACAGCCCCAGCATTTT. Translated: CASSLENKGQPQHF. The chain is built from TRBV7-9 and TRBJ1-5; D uncertain. The CDR3 runs to 14 residues. Germline V gene sequence: CDR1 SEHNR, CDR2 FQNEAQ (reference sequence). Trimming pared 1 base from V and 7 bases from J, leaving 11 bases between.

Comment on this clonotype: A read error may account for a junction end that differs from germline. The chain joins TRBV5-1 to TRBJ2-3; 9 bases line up with TRBD1. The CDR3 is 15 amino acids. Germline lookup yields CDR1 SGHRS and CDR2 YFSETQ. The CDR3, as DNA: TGCGCCAGCAGCTTGGTTGGACAGGGGTTAGATACGCGGTATTTT. Protein product: CASSLVGQGLDTRYF.

CDR3 nucleotides: TGTGCCACCAGCAGAGACACCATCACTGAAGCTTTCTTT. This encodes CATSRDTITEAFF. The V call is TRBV15, the J call TRBJ1-1; D is undetermined. The CDR3 is 13 amino acids. Germline lookup yields CDR1 LNHNV and CDR2 YYDKDF (reference sequence). The V end lost 0 bases, the J end lost 4 bases, and 6 bases lay between the germline ends.

This clonotype has a handful of counts. The chain employs TRBV12-3 or TRBV12-4 and TRBJ2-7; tentatively, D is TRBD2 (5 bases). This CDR3 has 14 amino acids. V dropped 5 bases and J dropped 7 bases, with 18 bases sitting between them. This CDR3 reads CASSPWTGKKEQYF. CDR3 coding DNA: TGTGCCAGCAGTCCTTGGACTGGGAAAAAGGAGCAGTACTTC.

This chain links TRBV4-2 with TRBJ2-7, with 14 nucleotides matching TRBD2. The CDR3 sequence is 21 residues long. Trimming cost V 1 base and J 0 bases; bases outside gene matches: 14. Germline values: CDR1 LGHNA, CDR2 YNFKEQ. DNA of the CDR3: TGTGCCAGCAGCCAAGCTGGACTAGCGGGAGGCTCCCGGACTAGCTCCTACGAGCAGTACTTC. The encoded protein is CASSQAGLAGGSRTSSYEQYF.

The chain links TRBV7-9 to TRBJ2-7; no clear D. This CDR3 comprises 17 residues. The germline V gene has CDR1 SEHNR and CDR2 FQNEAQ (reference sequence). V was trimmed by 7 bases and J by 0 bases, leaving 22 bases between them. CDR3 nucleotides: TGTGCCAGCATCGGAACGGGCCTTCTGGGAAGCTCCTACGAGCAGTACTTC. Protein product: CASIGTGLLGSSYEQYF.

This sequence joins TRBV20-1 and TRBJ2-1; possibly TRBD1 or TRBD2 for D (5 bases each). V gave up 4 bases and J gave up 3 bases, with 16 bases separating them. Per the germline V gene, CDR1 is DFQATT and CDR2 is SNEGSKA (reference sequence). This CDR3 spans 15 amino acids. DNA for the CDR3: TGCAGTGCTACCGGGGACGGTGCTAACTACAATGAGCAGTTCTTC. It codes for CSATGDGANYNEQFF.

The chain combines TRBV24-1 with TRBJ2-7; tentative D call: TRBD1 (5 bases). The length of the CDR3 is 14 residues. Germline V gene sequence: CDR1 KGHDR, CDR2 SFDVKD. V gave up 6 bases and J gave up 7 bases, with 18 bases separating them. The CDR3 DNA reads as TGTGCCACCAGTACACAAGGGGTCTACAATGAGCAGTACTTC. As protein: CATSTQGVYNEQYF.

V is TRBV5-1 and J is TRBJ2-3; 16 bases match TRBD2. Germline V gives CDR1 SGHRS, CDR2 YFSETQ. With 4 bases clipped from V and 0 bases from J, the junction kept 5 bases outside the gene matches. The CDR3 length is 18 residues. The CDR3: CASSKGLAGGPSTDTQYF. The CDR3 region has the DNA TGCGCCAGCAGCAAGGGACTAGCGGGAGGGCCCAGCACAGATACGCAGTATTTT.

The gene calls are TRBV30 and TRBJ1-2; D unresolved. CDR3 length: 11 amino acids. Trimming cost V 2 bases and J 8 bases, with 9 bases left between them. CDR1 is GTSNPN, CDR2 SVGIG, per germline (reference sequence). CDR3 in amino acids: CAWSLLQGYTF. Here the CDR3 DNA reads TGTGCCTGGAGTTTACTTCAGGGCTACACCTTC.

This clonotype has only one observation. The CDR3 protein is CASTITGFNEQFF. CDR3 DNA: TGTGCCAGCACTATTACAGGGTTCAATGAGCAGTTCTTC. The chain couples TRBV2 to TRBJ2-1; possible D gene TRBD1, 6 bases. In germline, CDR1 is SNHLY, CDR2 FYNNEI. The CDR3 is 13 residues long. Trimming stripped 7 bases from V and 6 bases from J, with 13 bases between.

This clonotype was observed a few times. The J gene is TRBJ2-1, the V gene TRBV20-1; 7 nucleotides agree with TRBD2. Germline V gene lookup returns CDR1 DFQATT and CDR2 SNEGSKA (reference sequence). J lost 2 bases, V lost 2 bases, and 3 bases had no gene match. The CDR3 sequence is 14 residues long. The CDR3 here is CSARREAPYNEQFF. CDR3 coding DNA: TGCAGTGCTAGACGGGAGGCCCCCTACAATGAGCAGTTCTTC.

Comment on this clonotype: Relative to the germline gene, one junction end is altered; a read error may explain this. V gene TRBV6-5 combines with J gene TRBJ2-3, with 12 bases aligning to TRBD2. Germline CDR1 MNHEY, CDR2 SVGAGI. The CDR3 runs to 18 residues. The CDR3 sequence: CASSYSRGLAGHTDAQYF. CDR3 nucleotide sequence: TGTGCCAGCAGTTACTCGAGGGGACTAGCGGGCCACACAGATGCGCAGTATTTT.

The gene calls are TRBV28 and TRBJ2-5; TRBD2 matches 7 bases. Unmatched junction bases numbered 14, after V lost 5 bases and J lost 5 bases. Germline V gives CDR1 MDHEN, CDR2 SYDVKM. The CDR3 covers 16 residues. The CDR3 DNA is TGTGCCAGCAGTCCCTGGGAGGTTGCGGGAGTGGAGACCCAGTACTTC. Translating it yields CASSPWEVAGVETQYF.

V gene TRBV3-1 combines with J gene TRBJ2-2; D is uncertain. Germline assignment: CDR1 LGHDT and CDR2 YNNKEL (reference sequence). This CDR3 spans 14 amino acids. Trimming removed 1 base at V and 7 bases at J, with 10 bases between. The CDR3 protein is CASSQGRWGGELFF. The CDR3 DNA reads as TGTGCCAGCAGCCAAGGGCGGTGGGGCGGGGAGCTGTTTTTT.